This TCR beta chain was documented in a study of T cells after somatic rescue of genetic block. Germline CDR1 and CDR2: SGDLS and YYNGEE. Trimming shortened V by 0 bases and J by 4 bases, and 16 bases separated the two germline ends. The CDR3 covers 16 residues. The data were produced by immunoSEQ multiplex PCR, yet TCRdb's version contains in-frame clones alone and is incomplete. This table has 88,000 or so clones, approximately 90% appearing once. The sequenced sample consisted of peripheral blood mononuclear cells (PBMCs). The receptor was isolated from a woman aged 18-35 years. The chain recombines TRBV9 with TRBJ1-2; maybe TRBD1 (5 bases). For the CDR3, the DNA is TGTGCCAGCAGCGTAGAGACAGACCTCCACTCCTATGGCTACACCTTC. Encoded protein: CASSVETDLHSYGYTF.